This record looks at one T cell receptor beta chain sequence and its context. Its antigen is as yet unknown. This entry comes from a study of cytomegalovirus exposure and HLA in healthy donors. The study, taken as a whole, reports: HLA alleles showed associations with 15,000 to 20,000 TCR beta sequences in a later analysis, at a 0.05 false discovery rate. A later analysis found that most CMV-associated TCR beta chains appeared HLA-restricted. It was reported that the classifier diagnosed cytomegalovirus status with high specificity and sensitivity in both the original and validation cohorts.

The CDR3 sequence is 15 residues long. Trimming took off 1 base at V and 2 bases at J, with 9 bases between the two ends. Germline V gives CDR1 PRHDT, CDR2 FYEKMQ (reference sequence). Amplification used 60 Vbeta primers and 13 Jbeta primers. Sequenced by immunoSEQ multiplex PCR; TCRdb stores in-frame clones only, minus some. Here the sample spans around 180,000 clones, 84% being singletons. The receptor's source is a man aged 18 to 29 in good health and CMV-seronegative. The sequencing sample was made of PBMCs. The chain joins TRBV13 to TRBJ1-3; maybe TRBD1 (5 bases). The CDR3 loop is CASSLAGGAGNTIYF. The CDR3 nucleotides are TGTGCCAGCAGCTTAGCGGGGGGTGCTGGAAACACCATATATTTT.